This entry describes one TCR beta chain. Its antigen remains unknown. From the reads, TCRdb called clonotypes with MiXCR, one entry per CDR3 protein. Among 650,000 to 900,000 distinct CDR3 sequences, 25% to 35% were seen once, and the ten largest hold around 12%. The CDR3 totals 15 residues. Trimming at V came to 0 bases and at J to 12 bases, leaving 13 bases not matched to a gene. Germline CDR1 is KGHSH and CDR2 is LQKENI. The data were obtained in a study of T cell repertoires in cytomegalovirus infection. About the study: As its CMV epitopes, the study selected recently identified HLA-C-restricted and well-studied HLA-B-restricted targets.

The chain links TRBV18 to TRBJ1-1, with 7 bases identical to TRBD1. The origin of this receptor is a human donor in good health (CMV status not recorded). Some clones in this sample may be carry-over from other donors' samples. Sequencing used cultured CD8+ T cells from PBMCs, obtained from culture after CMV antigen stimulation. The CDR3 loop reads CASSPPRQGSPPTFF. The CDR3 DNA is TGTGCCAGCTCACCACCTAGACAGGGCTCGCCGCCGACTTTCTTT.